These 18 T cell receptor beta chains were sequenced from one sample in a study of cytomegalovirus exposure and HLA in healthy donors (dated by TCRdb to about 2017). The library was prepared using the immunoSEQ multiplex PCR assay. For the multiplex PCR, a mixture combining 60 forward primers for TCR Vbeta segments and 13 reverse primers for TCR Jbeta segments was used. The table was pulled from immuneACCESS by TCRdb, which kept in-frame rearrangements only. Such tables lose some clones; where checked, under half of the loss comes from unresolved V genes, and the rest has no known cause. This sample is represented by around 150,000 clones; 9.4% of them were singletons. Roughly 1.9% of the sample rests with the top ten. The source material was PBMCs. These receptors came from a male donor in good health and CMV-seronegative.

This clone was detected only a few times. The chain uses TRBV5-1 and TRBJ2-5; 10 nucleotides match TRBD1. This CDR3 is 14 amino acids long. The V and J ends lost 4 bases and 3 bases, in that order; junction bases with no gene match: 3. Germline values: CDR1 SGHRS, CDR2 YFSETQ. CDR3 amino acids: CASSPGQGKETQYF. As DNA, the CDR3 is TGCGCCAGCAGCCCGGGACAGGGGAAAGAGACCCAGTACTTC.

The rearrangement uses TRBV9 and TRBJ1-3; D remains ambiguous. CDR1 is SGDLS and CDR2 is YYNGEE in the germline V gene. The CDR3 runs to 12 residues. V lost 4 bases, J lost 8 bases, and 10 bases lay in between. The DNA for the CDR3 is TGTGCCAGCAGCCCCGGTCCCCACACCATATATTTT. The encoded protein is CASSPGPHTIYF.

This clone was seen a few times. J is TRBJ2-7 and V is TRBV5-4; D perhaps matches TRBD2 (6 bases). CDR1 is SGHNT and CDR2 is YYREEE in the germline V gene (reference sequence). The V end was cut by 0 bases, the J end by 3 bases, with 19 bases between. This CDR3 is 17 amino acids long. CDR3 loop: CASSLAAPREVGYEQYF. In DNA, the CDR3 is TGTGCCAGCAGCTTGGCCGCACCCAGGGAGGTAGGCTACGAGCAGTACTTC.

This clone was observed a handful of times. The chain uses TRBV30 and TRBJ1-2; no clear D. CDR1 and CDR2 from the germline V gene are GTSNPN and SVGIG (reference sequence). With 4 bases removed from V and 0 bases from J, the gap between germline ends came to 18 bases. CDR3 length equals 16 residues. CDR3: CAWTPGSNFSNYGYTF. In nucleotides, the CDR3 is TGTGCCTGGACACCGGGATCCAACTTTTCTAACTATGGCTACACCTTC.

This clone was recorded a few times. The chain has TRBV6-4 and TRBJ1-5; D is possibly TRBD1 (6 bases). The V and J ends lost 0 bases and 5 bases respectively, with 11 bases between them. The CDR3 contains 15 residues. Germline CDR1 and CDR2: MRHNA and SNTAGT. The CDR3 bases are TGTGCCAGCAGTGACTCCCGGGACACCGATCAGCCCCAGCATTTT. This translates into CASSDSRDTDQPQHF.

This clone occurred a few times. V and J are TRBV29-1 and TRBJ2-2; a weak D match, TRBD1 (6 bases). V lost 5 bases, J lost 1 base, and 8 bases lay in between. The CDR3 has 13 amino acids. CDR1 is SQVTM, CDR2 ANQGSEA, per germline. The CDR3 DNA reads TGCAGCGTTCAGGGGTGGAACACCGGGGAGCTGTTTTTT. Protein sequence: CSVQGWNTGELFF.

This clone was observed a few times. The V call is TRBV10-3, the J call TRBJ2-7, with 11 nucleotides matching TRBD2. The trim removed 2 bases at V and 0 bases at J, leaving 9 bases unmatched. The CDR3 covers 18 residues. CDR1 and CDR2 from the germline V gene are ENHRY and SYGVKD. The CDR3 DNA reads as TGTGCCATCAGTGAGCCAAAGGGACTAGCGGACCCCTCCTACGAGCAGTACTTC. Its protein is CAISEPKGLADPSYEQYF.

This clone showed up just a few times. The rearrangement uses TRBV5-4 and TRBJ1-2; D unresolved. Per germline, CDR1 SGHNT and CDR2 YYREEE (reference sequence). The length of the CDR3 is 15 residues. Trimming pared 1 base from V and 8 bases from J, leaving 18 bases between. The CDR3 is CASSLNFGYPRGYTF. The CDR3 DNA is TGTGCCAGCAGCTTGAATTTCGGGTACCCCAGAGGCTACACCTTC.

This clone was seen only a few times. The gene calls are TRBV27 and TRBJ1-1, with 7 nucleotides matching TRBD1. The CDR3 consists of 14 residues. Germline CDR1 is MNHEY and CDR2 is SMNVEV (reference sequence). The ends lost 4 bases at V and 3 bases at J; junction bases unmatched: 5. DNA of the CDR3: TGTGCCAGCAGTTATCACAGGGGCTACACTGAAGCTTTCTTT. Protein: CASSYHRGYTEAFF.

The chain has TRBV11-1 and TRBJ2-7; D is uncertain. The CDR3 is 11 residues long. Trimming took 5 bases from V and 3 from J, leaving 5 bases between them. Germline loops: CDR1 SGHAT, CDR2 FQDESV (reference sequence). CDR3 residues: CASSPHYEQYF. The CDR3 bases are TGTGCCAGCAGCCCACACTACGAGCAGTACTTC.

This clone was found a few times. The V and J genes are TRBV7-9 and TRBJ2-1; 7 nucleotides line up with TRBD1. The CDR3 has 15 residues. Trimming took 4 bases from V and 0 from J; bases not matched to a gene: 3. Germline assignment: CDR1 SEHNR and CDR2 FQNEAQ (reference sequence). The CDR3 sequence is CASSSRDSSYNEQFF. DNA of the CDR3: TGTGCCAGCAGCTCTAGGGACAGCTCCTACAATGAGCAGTTCTTC. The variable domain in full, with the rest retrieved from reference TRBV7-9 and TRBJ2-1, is DTGVSQNPRHKITKRGQNVTFRCDPISEHNRLYWYRQTLGQGPEFLTYFQNEAQLEKSRLLSDRFSAERPKGSFSTLEIQRTEQGDSAMYLCASSSRDSSYNEQFFGPGTRLTVL.

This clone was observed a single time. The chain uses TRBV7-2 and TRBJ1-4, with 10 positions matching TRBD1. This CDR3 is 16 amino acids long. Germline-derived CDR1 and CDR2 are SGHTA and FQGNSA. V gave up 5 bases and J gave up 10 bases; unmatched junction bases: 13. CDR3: CASSPRTGGYVGKLFF. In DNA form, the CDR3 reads TGTGCCAGCAGCCCGCGGACAGGGGGGTATGTAGGAAAACTGTTTTTT.

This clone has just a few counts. The CDR3 loop is CASSLGSGNTGELFF. For the CDR3, the DNA is TGCGCCAGCAGCTTGGGCTCGGGGAACACCGGGGAGCTGTTTTTT. The chain uses TRBV5-1 and TRBJ2-2; D uncertain. This CDR3 comprises 15 residues. The germline gives CDR1 SGHRS, CDR2 YFSETQ. The V end was cut by 0 bases, the J end by 1 base, with 7 bases between. Full variable domain (rest looked up from reference TRBV5-1 and TRBJ2-2): KAGVTQTPRYLIKTRGQQVTLSCSPISGHRSVSWYQQTPGQGLQFLFEYFSETQRNKGNFPGRFSGRQFSNSRSEMNVSTLELGDSALYLCASSLGSGNTGELFFGEGSRLTVL.

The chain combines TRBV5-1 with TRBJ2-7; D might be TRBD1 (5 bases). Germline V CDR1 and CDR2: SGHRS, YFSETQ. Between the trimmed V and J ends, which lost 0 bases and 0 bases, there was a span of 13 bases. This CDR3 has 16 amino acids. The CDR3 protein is CASSLARQGNSYEQYF. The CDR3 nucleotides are TGCGCCAGCAGCTTGGCCAGGCAGGGTAACTCCTACGAGCAGTACTTC.

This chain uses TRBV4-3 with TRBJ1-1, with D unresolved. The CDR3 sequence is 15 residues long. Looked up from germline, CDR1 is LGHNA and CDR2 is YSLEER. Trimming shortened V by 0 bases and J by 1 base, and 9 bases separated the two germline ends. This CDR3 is CASSQDAGSNTEAFF. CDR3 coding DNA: TGCGCCAGCAGCCAAGATGCCGGGTCGAACACTGAAGCTTTCTTT.

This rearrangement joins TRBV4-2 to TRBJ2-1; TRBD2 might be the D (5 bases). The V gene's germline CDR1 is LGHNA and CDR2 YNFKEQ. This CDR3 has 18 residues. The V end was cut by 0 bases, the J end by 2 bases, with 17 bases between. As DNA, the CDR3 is TGTGCCAGCAGCCAAGATGGGTACTCCAACGGGGCCTACAATGAGCAGTTCTTC. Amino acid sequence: CASSQDGYSNGAYNEQFF.

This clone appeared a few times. The CDR3 nucleotides are TGTGCCAGCTCAGGGTATGGGGGGGGCCGGCAGACCCAGTACTTC. It yields the protein CASSGYGGGRQTQYF. This chain connects TRBV4-2 to TRBJ2-5; TRBD2 is a possible D gene (7 bases). V was pared by 8 bases and J by 6 bases, with 22 bases between. Germline lookup yields CDR1 LGHNA and CDR2 YNFKEQ. This CDR3 has 15 residues.

For the CDR3, the DNA is TGTGCCAGTCCGCCGGGACAGGGAATTAACTATGGCTACACCTTC. Encoded protein: CASPPGQGINYGYTF. This chain connects TRBV2 to TRBJ1-2; TRBD1 agrees at 9 bases. Germline-derived CDR1 and CDR2 are SNHLY and FYNNEI. CDR3 size: 15 residues. Trimming removed 9 bases from V and 1 base from J; junction bases left unmatched: 9.